This TCR beta chain was obtained from a study of T cell repertoires in cytomegalovirus infection. Overall study: CMV infection together with matching HLA type was indicated by public TCR beta signatures. Notes on the study in general: In two of eight donors, the top clonotype was HLA-C-restricted CMV-specific.

TCRdb re-derived calls from the reads in MiXCR, one entry per CDR3 protein. Of hundreds of thousands of distinct CDR3 sequences listed, roughly 33% were seen once; the top ten hold roughly 18%. Trimming at V came to 4 bases and at J to 4 bases, leaving 6 bases not matched to a gene. CDR3 length: 15 amino acids. Germline CDR1 and CDR2: SGHTA and FQGNSA. Details on this clonotype: Its specificity is unknown.

V gene TRBV7-2 combines with J gene TRBJ1-2, with 10 bases aligning to TRBD1. The sequences come from cultured PBMCs, collected from culture after CMV antigen stimulation. The receptor was isolated from a human donor in good health (CMV status not recorded). Some clones in this sample may be carry-over from other donors' samples. CDR3 protein: CASSSYRDRGYGYTF. CDR3 DNA sequence: TGTGCCAGCAGCTCATACAGGGACAGGGGCTATGGCTACACCTTC. Using reference TRBV7-2 and TRBJ1-2 for the parts outside the CDR3, the full variable domain is GAGVSQSPSNKVTEKGKDVELRCDPISGHTALYWYRQSLGQGLEFLIYFQGNSAPDKSGLPSDRFSAERTGGSVSTLTIQRTQQEDSAVYLCASSSYRDRGYGYTFGSGTRLTVV.